A single T cell receptor (beta chain) is shown here with its context. Because it lacks the conserved phenylalanine or tryptophan at the end, this CDR3 is likely a read error. In preparing bulk TCR libraries, previously described methods and listed TCR primers were used. One entry per CDR3 protein results from TCRdb running MiXCR on the PCR reads. Altogether about 640,000 distinct CDR3 sequences are present, 15% to 20% being singletons, with the ten largest covering 0.85% to 0.9%. The data were taken from a study of molecular identifiers for immune sequencing clone quantification. Material: naive CD8+ T cells from blood, with Jurkat cell RNA spiked in. The subset was: FACS-sorted CD8+CD4-CCR7+CD45RA+ naive T cells. This receptor was identified in a human donor in good health. Some libraries in this study had Jurkat cell RNA spiked in.

CDR3 in amino acids: CASSVVVAGEGEQFL. CDR3 in DNA: TGTGCCAGCAGCGTAGTCGTAGCGGGAGAAGGTGAGCAGTTCCTC. The chain joins TRBV9 to TRBJ2-1; TRBD2 matches at 9 bases. Germline assignment: CDR1 SGDLS and CDR2 YYNGEE. The CDR3 consists of 15 residues. Trimming at V came to 0 bases and at J to 9 bases, leaving 7 bases not matched to a gene.